This record looks at one T cell receptor (beta chain) sequence and its context. Repertoires were generated with immunoSEQ multiplex PCR, while TCRdb's copy carries only in-frame clones and drops some. The table shows 150,000 to 200,000 clones, with around 89% occurring only once. This sample stems from a study of blood T cell repertoires in COVID-19. CDR3 length: 11 residues. Germline CDR1 reads LGHDT; CDR2 reads YNNKEL (reference sequence). V shed 11 bases and J 7 bases; nucleotides not matched to a gene: 7. The sequence came from a human donor in a cohort sampled during active COVID-19. This chain joins TRBV3-1 (or the pseudogene TRBV3-2) and TRBJ1-2; 7 nucleotides agree with TRBD1. The sample comprised peripheral blood. The CDR3 nucleotides are TGTGCCGGACAGGCCCGGGGTGGCTACACCTTC. Amino acid sequence: CAGQARGGYTF.